This record concerns one T cell receptor (beta chain) sequence. TCRdb re-analysed the reads in MiXCR, keeping a single row per CDR3 protein. The sample contains about 490,000 distinct CDR3 sequences, approximately 15% of which appear only once. This sample was taken from a study of T cell repertoires in cytomegalovirus infection. The CDR3 extends over 15 amino acids. Trimming left V 10 bases short and J 4 bases short, with 20 bases between. CDR1 and CDR2 (germline): SNHLY, FYNNEI. Sequencing was carried out using CD8+ T cells from PBMCs. The chain recombines TRBV2 with TRBJ2-1; D tentatively fits TRBD1 or TRBD2 (5 bases each). The receptor comes from a human donor in good health (CMV status not recorded). Some clones in this sample may be carry-over from other donors' samples. CDR3 nucleotide sequence: TGTGCCACCAGAGGGACCCCACCAAGATACAATGAGCAGTTCTTC. It yields the protein CATRGTPPRYNEQFF.